One T cell receptor (beta chain) is described in this entry. Its antigen is as yet unknown. This record belongs to a study of post-analysis software for immune sequencing data. Built from TCR beta cDNA, the libraries had unique molecular identifiers in them. One entry per CDR3 protein, called by TCRdb with MiXCR from the PCR reads. Of about 540,000 distinct CDR3 sequences listed, roughly 34% were seen once; the top ten hold around 5.9%. Broader study findings: Controls had lower frequencies than patients of 4 or 5 TRBV segments, which included TRBV5-6, TRBV5-1 and TRBV20-1. Significantly lower normalized Chao1 diversity was seen in multiple sclerosis patients than in controls.

Trimming stripped 4 bases from V and 2 bases from J, with 12 bases between. The germline gives CDR1 SQVTM, CDR2 ANQGSEA. The length of the CDR3 is 13 residues. Sequencing was carried out using blood. This rearrangement joins TRBV29-1 to TRBJ2-7; D is uncertain. This TCR derives from a girl under 18 with multiple sclerosis. CDR3 in amino acids: CSVGPSDPYEQYF. Here the CDR3 DNA reads TGCAGCGTTGGTCCCAGTGACCCCTACGAGCAGTACTTC.